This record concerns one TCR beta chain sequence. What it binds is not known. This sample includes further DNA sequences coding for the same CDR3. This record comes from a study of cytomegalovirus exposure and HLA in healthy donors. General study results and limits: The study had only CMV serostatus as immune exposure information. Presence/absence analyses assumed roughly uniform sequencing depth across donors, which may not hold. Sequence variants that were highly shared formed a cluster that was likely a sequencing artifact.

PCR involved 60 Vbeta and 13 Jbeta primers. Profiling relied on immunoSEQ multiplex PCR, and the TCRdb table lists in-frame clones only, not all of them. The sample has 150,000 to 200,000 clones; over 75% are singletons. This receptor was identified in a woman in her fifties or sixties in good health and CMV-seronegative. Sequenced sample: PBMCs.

CDR3 sequence (DNA): TGTGCCTGGAGTTTGCGTCACCAAGAGACCCAGTACTTC. Translating gives CAWSLRHQETQYF. This chain joins TRBV30 and TRBJ2-5; D is unresolved. Germline CDR1 is GTSNPN and CDR2 is SVGIG (reference sequence). CDR3 length: 13 residues. V was clipped by 2 bases and J by 0 bases, with 7 bases between them.